The rows below give T cell receptor beta chains drawn from one sample of a study of monozygotic twins with inflammatory bowel disease. TCRdb re-called the 5' RACE reads, yielding one record per CDR3 amino acid sequence without DNA. The sample is made up of tens of thousands of distinct CDR3 sequences, and the top ten hold about 7.4% of it. The sequenced sample consisted of blood. The receptors were gathered from a human donor with ulcerative colitis or Crohn's disease, or a healthy co-twin of an affected twin (not recorded which). The CDR3 runs from the conserved cysteine through the conserved F or W. The order of the fields is J gene, V gene, CDR3 protein.

>TRBJ1-1|TRBV29-1
CSVENRGHMNTEAFF
>TRBJ2-3|TRBV14
CASSQGGTQYF
>TRBJ1-1|TRBV10-3
CAISRDSEAFF
>TRBJ1-2|TRBV27
CASRSRGQSNYGYTF
>TRBJ1-2|TRBV7-8
CASSLAGTNYGYTF
>TRBJ2-1|TRBV20-1
CSARAIVAGGSYNEQFF
>TRBJ1-5|TRBV12-3/TRBV12-4
CASSLQGTHQPQHF
>TRBJ2-7|TRBV7-2
CASSPPWAGDSYEQYF
>TRBJ2-1|TRBV5-1
CASSPGGGTYNEQFF
>TRBJ1-2|TRBV27
CASSFARQGSGYTF
>TRBJ2-2|TRBV2
CASRELARNTGELFF
>TRBJ2-1|TRBV7-9
CASSSPSGALYNEQFF
>TRBJ1-6|TRBV2
CASQEFGRYFNSPLHF
>TRBJ2-2|TRBV11-2
CASSVSVLAGGRTGELFF
>TRBJ1-5|TRBV7-6
CASSLFSGSNQPQHF
>TRBJ2-1|TRBV5-5
CASSSTALSRNEQFF
>TRBJ1-5|TRBV19
CASSIMGPRRSNQPQHF
>TRBJ1-2|TRBV20-1
CSASSIRAGQYGYTF
>TRBJ2-3|TRBV3-1
CASSQGPSADTQYF
>TRBJ1-2|TRBV6-1
CASSPTRQAPYGYTF
>TRBJ1-1|TRBV5-1
CASSWLDGNTEAFF
>TRBJ1-2|TRBV7-9
CASSPDGAPYGYTF
>TRBJ2-3|TRBV3-1
CASSPESTDTQYF
>TRBJ2-5|TRBV9
CASSVFSNIQETQYF
>TRBJ1-1|TRBV20-1
CSASRPTGAMNTEAFF
>TRBJ2-3|TRBV2
CASRGFTDTQYF
>TRBJ1-4|TRBV18
CASSPNSGDNEKLFF
>TRBJ2-6|TRBV7-6
CASSRFGANVLTF
>TRBJ1-2|TRBV20-1
CSARQGQKDGYTF
>TRBJ1-2|TRBV5-1
CASRSDLEPSDYGYTF
>TRBJ1-1|TRBV15
CATSRDRSVGGTEAFF
>TRBJ2-7|TRBV6-5
CASSYSLGQKYEQYF
>TRBJ2-3|TRBV11-2
CASSSRLPLGGSSTDTQYF
>TRBJ2-2|TRBV14
CASSPIDRGFGELFF
>TRBJ1-1|TRBV5-1
CASSLANGPEGEAFF
>TRBJ2-7|TRBV5-1
CASSLGLDRHYEQYF
>TRBJ2-7|TRBV4-1
CVSSQRGTGSYEQYF
>TRBJ2-4|TRBV11-2
CASSLEPTRSIQYF
>TRBJ2-1|TRBV19
CASGQGQSSYNEQFF
>TRBJ1-2|TRBV12-3/TRBV12-4
CASSLANYGYTF
>TRBJ1-2|TRBV12-3/TRBV12-4
CASTATASYGYTF